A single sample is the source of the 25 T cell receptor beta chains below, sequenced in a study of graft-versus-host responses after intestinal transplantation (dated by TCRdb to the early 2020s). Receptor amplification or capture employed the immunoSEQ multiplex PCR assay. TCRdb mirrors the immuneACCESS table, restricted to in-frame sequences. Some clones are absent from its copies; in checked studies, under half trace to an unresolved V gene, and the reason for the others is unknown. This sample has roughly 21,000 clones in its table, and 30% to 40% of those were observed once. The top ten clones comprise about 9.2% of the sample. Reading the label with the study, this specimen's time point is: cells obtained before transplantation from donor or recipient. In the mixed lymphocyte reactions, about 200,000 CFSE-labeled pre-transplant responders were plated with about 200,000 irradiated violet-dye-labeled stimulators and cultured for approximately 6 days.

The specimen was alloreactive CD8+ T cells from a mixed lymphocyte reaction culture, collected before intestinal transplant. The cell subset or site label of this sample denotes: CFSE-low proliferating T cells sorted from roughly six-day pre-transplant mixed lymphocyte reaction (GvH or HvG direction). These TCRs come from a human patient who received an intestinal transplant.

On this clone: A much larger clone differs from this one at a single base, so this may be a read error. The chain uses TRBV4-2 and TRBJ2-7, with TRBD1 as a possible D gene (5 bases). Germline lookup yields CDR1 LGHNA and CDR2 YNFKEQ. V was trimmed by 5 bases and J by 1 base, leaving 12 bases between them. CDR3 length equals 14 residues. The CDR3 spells CASSEVRGSYEQYF. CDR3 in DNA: TGTGCCAGCAGCGAAGTAAGGGGATCCTACGAGCAGTACTTC.

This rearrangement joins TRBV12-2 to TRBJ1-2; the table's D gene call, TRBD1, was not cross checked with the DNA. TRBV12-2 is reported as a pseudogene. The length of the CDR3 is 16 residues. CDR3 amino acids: CASRLAEQGWNYGYTF. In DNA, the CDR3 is TGTGCAAGTCGCTTGGCCGAACAGGGGTGGAACTATGGCTACACCTTC.

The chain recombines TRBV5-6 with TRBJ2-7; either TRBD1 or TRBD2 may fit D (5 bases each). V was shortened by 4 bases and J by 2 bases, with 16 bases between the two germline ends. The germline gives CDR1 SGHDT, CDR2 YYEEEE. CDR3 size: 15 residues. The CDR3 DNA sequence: TGTGCCAGCAGCCTCGGGACCTTGGGACCCTACGAGCAGTACTTC. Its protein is CASSLGTLGPYEQYF.

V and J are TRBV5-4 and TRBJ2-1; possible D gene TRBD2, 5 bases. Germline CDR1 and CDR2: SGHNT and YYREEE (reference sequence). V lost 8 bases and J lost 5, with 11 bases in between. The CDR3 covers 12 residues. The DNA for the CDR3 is TGTGCCAGTTCGACTACTAACAATGAGCAGTTCTTC. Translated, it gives CASSTTNNEQFF. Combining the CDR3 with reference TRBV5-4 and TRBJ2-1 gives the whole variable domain ETGVTQSPTHLIKTRGQQVTLRCSSQSGHNTVSWYQQALGQGPQFIFQYYREEENGRGNFPPRFSGLQFPNYSSELNVNALELDDSALYLCASSTTNNEQFFGPGTRLTVL.

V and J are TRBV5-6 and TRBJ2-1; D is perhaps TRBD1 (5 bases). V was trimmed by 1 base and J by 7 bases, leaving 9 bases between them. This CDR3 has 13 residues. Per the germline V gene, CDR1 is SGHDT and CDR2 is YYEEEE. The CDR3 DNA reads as TGTGCCAGCAGCTTGCCCCCAGGGAATGAGCAGTTCTTC. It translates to CASSLPPGNEQFF.

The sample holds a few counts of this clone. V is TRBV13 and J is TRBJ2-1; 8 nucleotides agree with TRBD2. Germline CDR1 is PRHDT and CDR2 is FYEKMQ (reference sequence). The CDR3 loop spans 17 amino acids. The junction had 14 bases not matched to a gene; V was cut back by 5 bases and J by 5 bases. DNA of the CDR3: TGTGCCAGCAGCCCCCCCGCGGGTCGGGGGGGCGACAATGAGCAGTTCTTC. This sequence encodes CASSPPAGRGGDNEQFF.

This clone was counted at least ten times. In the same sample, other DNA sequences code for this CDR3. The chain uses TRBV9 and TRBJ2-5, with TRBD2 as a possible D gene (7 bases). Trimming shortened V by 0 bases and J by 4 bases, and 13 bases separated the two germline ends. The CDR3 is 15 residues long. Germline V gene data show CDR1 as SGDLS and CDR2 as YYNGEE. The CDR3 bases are TGTGCCAGCAGCGTAGGGGGAGGGGGAGGAGAGACCCAGTACTTC. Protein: CASSVGGGGGETQYF. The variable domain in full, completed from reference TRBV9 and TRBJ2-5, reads DSGVTQTPKHLITATGQRVTLRCSPRSGDLSVYWYQQSLDQGLQFLIQYYNGEERAKGNILERFSAQQFPDLHSELNLSSLELGDSALYFCASSVGGGGGETQYFGPGTRLLVL.

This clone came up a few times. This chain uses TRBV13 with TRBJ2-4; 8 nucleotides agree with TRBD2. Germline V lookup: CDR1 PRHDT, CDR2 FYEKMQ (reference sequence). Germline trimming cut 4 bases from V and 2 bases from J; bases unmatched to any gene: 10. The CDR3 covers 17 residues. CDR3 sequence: CASSYLTSGGTKNIQYF. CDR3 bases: TGTGCCAGCAGCTACTTAACTAGCGGAGGAACCAAAAACATTCAGTACTTC.

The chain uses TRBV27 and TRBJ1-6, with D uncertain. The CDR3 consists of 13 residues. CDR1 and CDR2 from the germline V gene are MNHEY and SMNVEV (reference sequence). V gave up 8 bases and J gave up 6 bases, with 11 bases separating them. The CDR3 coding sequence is TGTGCCAGCGGACTTGCGGGTAATTCACCCCTCCACTTT. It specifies CASGLAGNSPLHF.

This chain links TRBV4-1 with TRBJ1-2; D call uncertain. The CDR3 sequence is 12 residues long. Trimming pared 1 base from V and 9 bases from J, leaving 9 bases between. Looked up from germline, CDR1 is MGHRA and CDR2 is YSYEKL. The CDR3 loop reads CASSQVGFSYTF. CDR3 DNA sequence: TGCGCCAGCAGCCAAGTAGGGTTCAGCTACACCTTC.

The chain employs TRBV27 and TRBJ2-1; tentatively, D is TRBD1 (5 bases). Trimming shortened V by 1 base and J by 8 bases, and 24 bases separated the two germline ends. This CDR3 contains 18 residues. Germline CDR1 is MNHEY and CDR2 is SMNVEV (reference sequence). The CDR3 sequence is CASSLFGALGRLNDEQFF. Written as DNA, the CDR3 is TGTGCCAGCAGTTTATTTGGTGCCCTGGGGCGGCTTAACGATGAGCAGTTCTTC.

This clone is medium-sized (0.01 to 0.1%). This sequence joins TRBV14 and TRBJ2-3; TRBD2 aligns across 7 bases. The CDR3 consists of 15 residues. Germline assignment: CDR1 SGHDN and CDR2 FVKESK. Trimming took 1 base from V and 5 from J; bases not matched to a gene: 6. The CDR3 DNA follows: TGTGCCAGCAGCCAAGGTCGGGTAGCGGGAGATACGCAGTATTTT. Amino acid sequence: CASSQGRVAGDTQYF. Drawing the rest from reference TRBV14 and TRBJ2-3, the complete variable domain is EAGVTQFPSHSVIEKGQTVTLRCDPISGHDNLYWYRRVMGKEIKFLLHFVKESKQDESGMPNNRFLAERTGGTYSTLKVQPAELEDSGVYFCASSQGRVAGDTQYFGPGTRLTVL.

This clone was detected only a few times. The CDR3 here is CASSHGLNTDTQYF. CDR3 in DNA: TGCGCCAGCAGCCATGGACTGAACACAGATACGCAGTATTTT. V gene TRBV4-1 combines with J gene TRBJ2-3; D possibly corresponds to TRBD2 (5 bases). V gave up 3 bases and J gave up 2 bases, with 9 bases separating them. The CDR3 covers 14 residues. Germline lookup yields CDR1 MGHRA and CDR2 YSYEKL.

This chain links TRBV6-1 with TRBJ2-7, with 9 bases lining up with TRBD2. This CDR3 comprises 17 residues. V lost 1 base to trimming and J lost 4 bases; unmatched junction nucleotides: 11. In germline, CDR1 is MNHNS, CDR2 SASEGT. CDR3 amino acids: CASSEVYRSSGIYEQYF. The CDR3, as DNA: TGTGCCAGCAGTGAAGTATATAGGTCTAGCGGGATATACGAGCAGTACTTC.

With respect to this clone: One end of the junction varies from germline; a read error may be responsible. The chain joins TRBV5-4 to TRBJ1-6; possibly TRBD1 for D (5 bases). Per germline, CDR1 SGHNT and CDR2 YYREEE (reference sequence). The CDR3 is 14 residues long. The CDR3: CASSLSFGGSPLHF. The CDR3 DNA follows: TGCGCCAGCAGCCTTAGCTTCGGGGGTTCACCCCTCCACTTT.

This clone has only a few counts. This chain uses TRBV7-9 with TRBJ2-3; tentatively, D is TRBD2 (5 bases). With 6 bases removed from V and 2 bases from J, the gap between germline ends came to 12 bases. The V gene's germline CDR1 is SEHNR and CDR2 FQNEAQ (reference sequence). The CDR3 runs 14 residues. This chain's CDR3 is CASRDGLITDTQYF. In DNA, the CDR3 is TGTGCCAGCAGGGATGGACTTATCACAGATACGCAGTATTTT.

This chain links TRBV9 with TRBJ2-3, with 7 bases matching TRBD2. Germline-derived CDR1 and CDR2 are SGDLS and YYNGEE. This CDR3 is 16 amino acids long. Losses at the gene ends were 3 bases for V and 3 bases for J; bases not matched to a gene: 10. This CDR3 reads CASSETGGYKTDTQYF. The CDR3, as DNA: TGTGCCAGCAGCGAGACCGGGGGGTATAAGACAGATACGCAGTATTTT.

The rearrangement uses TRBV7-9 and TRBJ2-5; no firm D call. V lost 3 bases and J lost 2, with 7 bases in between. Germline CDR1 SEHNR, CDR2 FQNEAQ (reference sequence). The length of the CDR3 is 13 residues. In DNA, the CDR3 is TGTGCCAGCAGCTTTCCCGGACAAGAGACCCAGTACTTC. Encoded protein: CASSFPGQETQYF. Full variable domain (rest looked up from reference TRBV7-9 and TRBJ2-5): DTGVSQNPRHKITKRGQNVTFRCDPISEHNRLYWYRQTLGQGPEFLTYFQNEAQLEKSRLLSDRFSAERPKGSFSTLEIQRTEQGDSAMYLCASSFPGQETQYFGPGTRLLVL.

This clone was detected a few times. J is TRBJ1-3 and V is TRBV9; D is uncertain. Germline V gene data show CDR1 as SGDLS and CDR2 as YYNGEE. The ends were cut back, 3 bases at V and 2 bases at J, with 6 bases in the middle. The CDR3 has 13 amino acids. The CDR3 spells CASSAGTGNTIYF. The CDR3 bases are TGTGCCAGCAGCGCCGGGACTGGAAACACCATATATTTT. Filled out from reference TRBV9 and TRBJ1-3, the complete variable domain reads DSGVTQTPKHLITATGQRVTLRCSPRSGDLSVYWYQQSLDQGLQFLIQYYNGEERAKGNILERFSAQQFPDLHSELNLSSLELGDSALYFCASSAGTGNTIYFGEGSWLTVV.

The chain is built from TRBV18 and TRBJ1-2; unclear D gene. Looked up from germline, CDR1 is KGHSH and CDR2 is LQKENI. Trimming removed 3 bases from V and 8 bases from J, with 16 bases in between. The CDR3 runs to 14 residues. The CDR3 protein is CASSPYFKVYGYTF. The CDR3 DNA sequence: TGTGCCAGCTCACCGTATTTTAAAGTCTACGGCTACACCTTC.

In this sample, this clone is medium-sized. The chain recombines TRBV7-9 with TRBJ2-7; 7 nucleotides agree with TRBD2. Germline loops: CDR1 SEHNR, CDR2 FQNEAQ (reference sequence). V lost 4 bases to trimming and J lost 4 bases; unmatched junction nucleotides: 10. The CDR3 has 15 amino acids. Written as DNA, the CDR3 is TGTGCCAGCAGCTCTACCGCGCGGGAGAGATACGAGCAGTACTTC. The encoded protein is CASSSTARERYEQYF.

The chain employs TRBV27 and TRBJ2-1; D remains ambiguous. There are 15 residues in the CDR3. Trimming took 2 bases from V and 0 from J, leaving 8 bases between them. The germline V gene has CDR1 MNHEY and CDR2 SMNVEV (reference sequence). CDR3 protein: CASSLTTSSYNEQFF. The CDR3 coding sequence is TGTGCCAGCAGTTTAACTACGAGCTCCTACAATGAGCAGTTCTTC.

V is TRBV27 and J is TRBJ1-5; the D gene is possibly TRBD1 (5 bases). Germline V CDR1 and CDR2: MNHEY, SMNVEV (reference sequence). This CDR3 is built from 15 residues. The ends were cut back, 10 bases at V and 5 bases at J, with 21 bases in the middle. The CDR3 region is CANTPGAGPYQPQHF. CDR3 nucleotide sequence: TGTGCCAACACCCCCGGGGCAGGACCCTATCAGCCCCAGCATTTT.

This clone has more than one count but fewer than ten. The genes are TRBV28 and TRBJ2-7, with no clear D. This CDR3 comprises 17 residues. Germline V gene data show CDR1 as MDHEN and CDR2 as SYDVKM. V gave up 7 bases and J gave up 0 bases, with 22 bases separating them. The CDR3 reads CASNKQIKTLSSYEQYF. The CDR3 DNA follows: TGTGCCAGCAACAAACAGATTAAAACTCTTAGCTCCTACGAGCAGTACTTC.

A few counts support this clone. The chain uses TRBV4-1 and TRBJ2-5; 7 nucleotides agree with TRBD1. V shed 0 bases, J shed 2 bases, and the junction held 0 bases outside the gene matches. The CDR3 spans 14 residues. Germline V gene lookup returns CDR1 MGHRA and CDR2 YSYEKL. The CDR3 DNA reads TGCGCCAGCAGCCAAGACAGGGGGCAAGAGACCCAGTACTTC. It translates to CASSQDRGQETQYF.